Listed below are T cell receptor beta chains from one sample, sequenced in a study of blood T cell repertoires in COVID-19. Assay: immunoSEQ multiplex PCR; the TCRdb copy retains only in-frame clones and omits some. The sample includes some 50,000 clones, about 84% of them seen just once. Sequencing input: peripheral blood. Source of these receptors: a human donor in a cohort sampled during active COVID-19. Each CDR3 is given without its conserved first and last residue. Clone size is given for some rows only: seen once, a few or many times, or a class if the clone is expanded.

abundance: .
v_gene: TRBV28
j_gene: TRBJ2-5
CDR3aa: ASSLSGLETQY

abundance: medium-sized
v_gene: TRBV11-2
j_gene: TRBJ1-2
CDR3aa: ASSPGGTGTPYGYT

abundance: .
v_gene: TRBV6-6
j_gene: TRBJ2-7
CDR3aa: ASRTAGANYEQY

abundance: .
v_gene: TRBV6-5
j_gene: TRBJ1-1
CDR3aa: ASRQQGANTEAF

abundance: .
v_gene: TRBV12-3/TRBV12-4
j_gene: TRBJ2-7
CDR3aa: ASGSAGAHEQY

abundance: .
v_gene: TRBV5-1
j_gene: TRBJ2-1
CDR3aa: ASSLQRGAYNEQF

abundance: .
v_gene: TRBV2
j_gene: TRBJ2-7
CDR3aa: ASRRTGAYEQY

abundance: few
v_gene: TRBV25-1
j_gene: TRBJ1-5
CDR3aa: ASSWGGRNQPQH

abundance: .
v_gene: TRBV9
j_gene: TRBJ2-3
CDR3aa: ASSGDSRDTQY

abundance: .
v_gene: TRBV6-5
j_gene: TRBJ2-7
CDR3aa: ASSLDRATYEQY

abundance: few
v_gene: TRBV2
j_gene: TRBJ2-7
CDR3aa: ASSEAKKHQY

abundance: .
v_gene: TRBV6-6
j_gene: TRBJ1-2
CDR3aa: ASSYPDRGLGGYT

abundance: .
v_gene: TRBV19
j_gene: TRBJ2-1
CDR3aa: ASSTREVTGEQF

abundance: .
v_gene: TRBV4-1
j_gene: TRBJ2-7
CDR3aa: ASSQGAPNEQY

abundance: .
v_gene: TRBV2
j_gene: TRBJ2-1
CDR3aa: ASSEARGSGPTI

abundance: .
v_gene: TRBV6-5
j_gene: TRBJ1-2
CDR3aa: ASSSLGQGVDGYT

abundance: few
v_gene: TRBV7-3
j_gene: TRBJ1-6
CDR3aa: ASSVDSYSPLH